The 11 T cell receptor beta chains presented below share a single source sample, sequenced in a study of blood T cell repertoires in COVID-19. Sequencing was performed with immunoSEQ multiplex PCR; in TCRdb, only in-frame clones are kept and a portion is missing. The sample shows approximately 38,000 clones, about 90% of them seen only once. Specimen: peripheral blood. The receptors stem from a man between 60 and 75 years old with COVID-19, enrolled during active disease.

The chain is built from TRBV12-2 and TRBJ1-3; TRBD1 was called by the table and not checked on the DNA. TRBV12-2 is termed a pseudogene. This CDR3 is built from 16 residues. CDR3 protein: CASRSPPGDTGNTIYF. The CDR3 DNA reads TGTGCAAGTCGCTCCCCCCCAGGGGATACTGGAAACACCATATATTTT.

V usage is TRBV19 and J usage is TRBJ1-1; D gene uncertain. The CDR3 has 13 residues. V lost 3 bases, J lost 8 bases, and 13 bases lay in between. Per the germline V gene, CDR1 is LNHDA and CDR2 is SQIVND (reference sequence). This CDR3 reads CASSILSGAEAFF. CDR3 bases: TGTGCCAGTAGTATTCTCTCCGGTGCCGAAGCTTTCTTT.

The V and J genes are TRBV28 and TRBJ1-1; tentative D call: TRBD1 (6 bases). Germline CDR1 MDHEN, CDR2 SYDVKM. CDR3 length: 13 amino acids. V lost 7 bases to trimming and J lost 10 bases, with 19 bases between them. This chain's CDR3 is CASIWGRSERAFF. CDR3 DNA: TGTGCCAGCATCTGGGGGCGATCCGAGAGAGCTTTCTTT.

The genes are TRBV19 and TRBJ2-2; weak D call: TRBD1 (5 bases). The CDR3 spans 15 residues. Between the trimmed V and J ends, which lost 3 bases and 6 bases, there was a span of 14 bases. From germline, CDR1 is LNHDA and CDR2 SQIVND (reference sequence). CDR3 protein: CASSIEGAVPGELFF. The CDR3 DNA sequence: TGTGCCAGTAGTATCGAAGGGGCGGTACCCGGGGAGCTGTTTTTT.

This clone was found once. This sequence joins TRBV30 and TRBJ1-5; 7 nucleotides match TRBD1. There are 12 residues in the CDR3. CDR1 and CDR2 (germline): GTSNPN, SVGIG (reference sequence). V lost 5 bases and J lost 6; bases outside the gene matches: 4. CDR3 bases: TGTGCCTGGGACAGGGACAGTCAGCCCCAGCATTTT. It specifies CAWDRDSQPQHF.

CDR3: CASSERRNEQFF. CDR3 sequence (DNA): TGTGCCAGCAGTGAGAGGAGGAATGAGCAGTTCTTC. V is TRBV6-2 or TRBV6-3 and J is TRBJ2-1, with TRBD2 as a possible D gene (5 bases). Deletions cut 5 bases from V and 7 bases from J, with 9 bases between. Germline CDR1 and CDR2: MNHEY and SVGEGT. The CDR3 spans 12 residues.

The V gene is TRBV5-1, the J gene TRBJ1-1, with 10 bases fitting TRBD1. V trimming: 5 bases; J trimming: 11 bases; junction bases outside the gene matches: 6. This CDR3 region has 12 residues. Germline V gene data show CDR1 as SGHRS and CDR2 as YFSETQ. In nucleotides, the CDR3 is TGCGCCAGCAGTGGACAGGGGGATCGGGCTTTCTTT. Its protein is CASSGQGDRAFF.

For this clone: The same CDR3 is also encoded by other DNA sequences in this sample. J is TRBJ2-1 and V is TRBV6-5; 7 bases agree with TRBD2. The trim removed 0 bases at V and 0 bases at J, leaving 2 bases unmatched. The V gene's germline CDR1 is MNHEY and CDR2 SVGAGI. This CDR3 spans 16 amino acids. The CDR3 loop reads CASSYSGGSSYNEQFF. In nucleotides, the CDR3 is TGTGCCAGCAGTTACTCGGGAGGGAGCTCCTACAATGAGCAGTTCTTC.

CDR3 DNA: TGTGCCAGCAGCGATGGGACTAGCGGGAAGGATGAGCAGTTCTTC. Translation gives CASSDGTSGKDEQFF. The rearrangement joins TRBV7-2 to TRBJ2-1, with 13 bases identical to TRBD2. CDR1 is SGHTA, CDR2 FQGNSA, per germline. This CDR3 contains 15 residues. The trim removed 5 bases at V and 8 bases at J, leaving 6 bases unmatched.

This chain connects TRBV6-6 to TRBJ1-2; no firm D call. The V and J ends lost 5 bases and 6 bases respectively, with 13 bases between them. CDR3 size: 13 residues. Per the germline V gene, CDR1 is MNHNY and CDR2 is SVGAGI (reference sequence). CDR3 sequence reads: CASSPRTGDGYTF. CDR3 sequence (DNA): TGTGCCAGCAGTCCCCGGACTGGGGATGGCTACACCTTC.

The V gene is TRBV5-1, the J gene TRBJ2-7; 7 nucleotides align to TRBD1. Germline assignment: CDR1 SGHRS and CDR2 YFSETQ. The CDR3 length is 14 residues. Trimming at V came to 5 bases and at J to 3 bases, leaving 8 bases not matched to a gene. CDR3 loop: CASSRLTGSYEQYF. In DNA form, the CDR3 reads TGCGCCAGCAGTCGATTGACAGGGAGCTACGAGCAGTACTTC.